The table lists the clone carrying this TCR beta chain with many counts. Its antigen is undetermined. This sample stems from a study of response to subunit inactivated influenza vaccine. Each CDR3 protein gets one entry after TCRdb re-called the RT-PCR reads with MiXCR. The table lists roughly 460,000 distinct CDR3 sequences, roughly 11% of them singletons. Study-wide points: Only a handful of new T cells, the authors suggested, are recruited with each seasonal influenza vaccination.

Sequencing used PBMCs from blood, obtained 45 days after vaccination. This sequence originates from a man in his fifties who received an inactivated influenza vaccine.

CDR3 amino acids: CSVEDRFSGTDTQYF. The CDR3 region has the DNA TGCAGCGTTGAAGACCGATTTAGCGGGACTGATACGCAGTATTTT. This chain links TRBV29-1 with TRBJ2-3, with 8 bases aligning to TRBD2. Germline assignment: CDR1 SQVTM and CDR2 ANQGSEA. V shed 0 bases, J shed 6 bases, and the junction held 8 bases outside the gene matches. This CDR3 comprises 15 residues.